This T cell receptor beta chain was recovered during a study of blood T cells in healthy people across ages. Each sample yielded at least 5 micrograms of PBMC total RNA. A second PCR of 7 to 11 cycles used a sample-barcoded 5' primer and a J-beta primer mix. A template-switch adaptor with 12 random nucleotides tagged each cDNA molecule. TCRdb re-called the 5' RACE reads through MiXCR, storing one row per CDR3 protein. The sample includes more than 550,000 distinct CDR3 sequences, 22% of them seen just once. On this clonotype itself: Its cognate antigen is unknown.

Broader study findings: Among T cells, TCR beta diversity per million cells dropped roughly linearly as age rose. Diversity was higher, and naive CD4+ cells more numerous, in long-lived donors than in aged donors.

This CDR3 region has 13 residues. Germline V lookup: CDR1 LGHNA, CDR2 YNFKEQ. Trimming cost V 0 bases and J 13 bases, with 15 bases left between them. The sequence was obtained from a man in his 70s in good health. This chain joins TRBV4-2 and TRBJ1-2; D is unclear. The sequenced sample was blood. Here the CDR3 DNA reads TGTGCCAGCAGCCAAGATAAGTCTGGGCAGCCCACCTTC. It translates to CASSQDKSGQPTF.